This T cell receptor beta chain is drawn from a study of blood T cell repertoires in COVID-19. In the study overall: Samples representing acute and convalescent COVID-19 were sourced from the United States, Italy and Spain. Nucleic acid was either cDNA or gDNA, and it came from T cells, B-cell-depleted T cells, or PBMCs.

Germline V gene data show CDR1 as MNHEY and CDR2 as SMNVEV (reference sequence). The V segment lost 5 bases and the J segment 6 bases; nucleotides outside the gene matches: 14. The CDR3 spans 17 residues. Methods used by the authors: Estimation of nucleated cell counts was performed using reference gene primer amplification. Profiled with immunoSEQ multiplex PCR; TCRdb holds only in-frame clones, not every one. The D gene and trimming were derived from the DNA, and the V and J assignments and clone size from that table. The profile shows approximately 66,000 clones, around four fifths of them singletons. This clone was found once.

The material sequenced was peripheral blood. This chain joins TRBV27 and TRBJ2-3; 10 bases line up with TRBD2. This receptor was identified in a man aged 55 to 70 with acute or convalescent COVID-19. The CDR3 is CASSPGVRAGGTDTQYF. CDR3 coding DNA: TGTGCCAGCAGTCCCGGGGTTCGAGCGGGAGGGACTGATACGCAGTATTTT.